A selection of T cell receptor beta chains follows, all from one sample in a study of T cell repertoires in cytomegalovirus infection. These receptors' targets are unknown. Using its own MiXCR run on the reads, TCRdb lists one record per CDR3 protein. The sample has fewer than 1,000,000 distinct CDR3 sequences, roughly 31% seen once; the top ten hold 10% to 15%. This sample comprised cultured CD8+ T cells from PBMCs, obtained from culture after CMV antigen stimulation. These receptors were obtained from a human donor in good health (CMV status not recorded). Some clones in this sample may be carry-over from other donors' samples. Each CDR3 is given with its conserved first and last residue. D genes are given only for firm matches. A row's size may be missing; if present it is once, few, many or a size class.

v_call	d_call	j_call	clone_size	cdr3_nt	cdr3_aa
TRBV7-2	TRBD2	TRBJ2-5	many	TGTGCCAGCAGCCCGCGACTAGCGGGGGGGCAAGAGACCCAGTACTTC	CASSPRLAGGQETQYF
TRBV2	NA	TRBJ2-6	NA	TGTGCCAGCACCCAGGACCCGTACCTGGGGGAGGCCAACGTCCTGACTTTC	CASTQDPYLGEANVLTF
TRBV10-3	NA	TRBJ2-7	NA	TGTGCCATCAGTGAGGAAAGTTCCTACGAGCAGTACTTC	CAISEESSYEQYF
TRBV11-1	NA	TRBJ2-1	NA	TGTGCCAGCCTCGGAACAGGGGAGCAGTTCTTC	CASLGTGEQFF
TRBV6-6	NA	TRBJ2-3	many	TGTGCCAGCAGTTACCTAGACGCAGATACGCAGTATTTT	CASSYLDADTQYF
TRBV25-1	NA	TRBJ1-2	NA	TGTGCCAGCAGGGACAGCATCACAGATGGCTACACCTTC	CASRDSITDGYTF
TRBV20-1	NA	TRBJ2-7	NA	TGCAGTGCTACGGAGCAAACGACCTACGAGCAGTACTTC	CSATEQTTYEQYF
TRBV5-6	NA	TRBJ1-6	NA	TGTGCCAGCAGCTTTTGGACATACTCGATTCAAGAGGATTCACCCCTCCACTTT	CASSFWTYSIQEDSPLHF
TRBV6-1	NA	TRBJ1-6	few	TGTGCCAGCAGTCCCTCCGACCCGAAGTCACCCCTCCACTTT	CASSPSDPKSPLHF
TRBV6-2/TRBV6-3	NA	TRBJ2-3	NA	TGTGCCAGCAGTTACGAACTTCGGGACACGCTGCAAGATACGCAGTATTTT	CASSYELRDTLQDTQYF
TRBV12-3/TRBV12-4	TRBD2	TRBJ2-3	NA	TGTGCCAGCAGTCCCCGGAGTTTTCTAGCGGGCACAGATACGCAGTATTTT	CASSPRSFLAGTDTQYF
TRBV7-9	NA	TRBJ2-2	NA	TGTGCCAGCAGCTTATGGGGGCGGCCGGGGTCGATCGCCGGGGAGCTGTTTTTT	CASSLWGRPGSIAGELFF
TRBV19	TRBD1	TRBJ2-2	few	TGTGCCAGTGAATCTGGACAGGGGCCCGACGGGGAGCTGTTTTTT	CASESGQGPDGELFF
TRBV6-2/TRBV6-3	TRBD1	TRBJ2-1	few	TGTGCCAGCAGTTACTACAGGGGGAATGAGCAGTTCTTC	CASSYYRGNEQFF
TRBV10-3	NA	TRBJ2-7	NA	TGTGCCATCAGCGCACGGCAGGGGACATCCTACGAGCAGTACTTC	CAISARQGTSYEQYF
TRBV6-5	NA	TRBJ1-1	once	TGTGCCAGCAGTTACGAGTCCCAGCGGAACACTGAAGCTTTCTTT	CASSYESQRNTEAFF
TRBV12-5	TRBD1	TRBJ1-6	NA	TGTGCTAGTACACTCGGAGGGGGCGGTTCACCCCTCCACTTT	CASTLGGGGSPLHF